This T cell receptor (beta chain) was recorded in a study of cytomegalovirus exposure and HLA in healthy donors. PCR was performed using 60 Vbeta and 13 Jbeta primers. The method was immunoSEQ multiplex PCR; TCRdb's version includes in-frame clones alone and lacks a portion of them. The sample gives 150,000 to 200,000 clones, around 81% of which show up once; about 2.2% is in the top ten. Unmatched junction bases numbered 5, after V lost 2 bases and J lost 6 bases. CDR1 KGHSH and CDR2 LQKENI come from the germline V gene. This CDR3 is 16 amino acids long. The sample consisted of PBMCs. This chain links TRBV18 with TRBJ2-2, with 11 bases aligning to TRBD1. This TCR came from a woman in her twenties or thirties in good health and CMV-seronegative. The CDR3 DNA reads TGTGCCAGCTCACCAGGACAGGGGGCGTTTGCCGGGGAGCTGTTTTTT. As protein: CASSPGQGAFAGELFF.